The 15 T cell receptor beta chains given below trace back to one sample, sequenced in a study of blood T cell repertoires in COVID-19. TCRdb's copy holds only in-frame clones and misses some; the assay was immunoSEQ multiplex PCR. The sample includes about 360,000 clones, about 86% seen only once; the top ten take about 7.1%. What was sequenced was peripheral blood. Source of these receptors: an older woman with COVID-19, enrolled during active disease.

For the CDR3, the DNA is TGCGCCAGCAGCTTGGCCGGGAGGATACAAGAGACCCAGTACTTC. This translates into CASSLAGRIQETQYF. This chain joins TRBV5-1 and TRBJ2-5, with TRBD2 matching over 7 bases. J gave up 2 bases and V 0 bases, and 4 bases lay outside the gene matches. Germline values: CDR1 SGHRS, CDR2 YFSETQ. CDR3 size: 15 residues.

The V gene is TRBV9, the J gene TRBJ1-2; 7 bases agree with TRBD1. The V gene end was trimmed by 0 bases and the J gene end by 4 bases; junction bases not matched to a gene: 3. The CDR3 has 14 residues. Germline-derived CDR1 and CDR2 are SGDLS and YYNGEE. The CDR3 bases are TGTGCCAGCAGCGTAGAACAGGGGAGCTATGGCTACACCTTC. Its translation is CASSVEQGSYGYTF.

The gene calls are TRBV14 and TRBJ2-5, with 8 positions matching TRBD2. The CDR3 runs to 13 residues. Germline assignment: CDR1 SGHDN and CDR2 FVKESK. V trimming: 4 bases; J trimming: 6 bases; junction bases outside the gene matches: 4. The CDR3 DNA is TGTGCCAGCAGCCTCGGGGGGGTCCAGACCCAGTACTTC. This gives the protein CASSLGGVQTQYF. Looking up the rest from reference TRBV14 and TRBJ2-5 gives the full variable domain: EAGVTQFPSHSVIEKGQTVTLRCDPISGHDNLYWYRRVMGKEIKFLLHFVKESKQDESGMPNNRFLAERTGGTYSTLKVQPAELEDSGVYFCASSLGGVQTQYFGPGTRLLVL.

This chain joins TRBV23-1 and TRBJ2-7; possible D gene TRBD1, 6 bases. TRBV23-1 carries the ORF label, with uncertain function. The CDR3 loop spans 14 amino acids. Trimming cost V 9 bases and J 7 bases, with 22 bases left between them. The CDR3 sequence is CASFLQGASKEQYF. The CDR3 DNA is TGCGCCAGTTTTTTACAGGGAGCCTCAAAGGAGCAGTACTTC.

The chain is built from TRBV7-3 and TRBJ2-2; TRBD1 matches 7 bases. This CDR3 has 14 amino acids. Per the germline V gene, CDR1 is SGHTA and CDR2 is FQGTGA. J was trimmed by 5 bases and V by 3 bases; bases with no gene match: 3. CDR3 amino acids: CASSLGQQTGELFF. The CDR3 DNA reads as TGTGCCAGCAGCTTGGGACAGCAGACCGGGGAGCTGTTTTTT.

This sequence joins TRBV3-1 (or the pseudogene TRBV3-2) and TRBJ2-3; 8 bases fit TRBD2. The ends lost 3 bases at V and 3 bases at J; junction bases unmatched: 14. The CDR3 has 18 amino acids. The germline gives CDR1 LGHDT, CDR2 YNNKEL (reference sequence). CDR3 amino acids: CASSHLHPGLDVTDTQYF. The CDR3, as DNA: TGTGCCAGCAGCCACCTCCACCCGGGACTAGATGTGACAGATACGCAGTATTTT.

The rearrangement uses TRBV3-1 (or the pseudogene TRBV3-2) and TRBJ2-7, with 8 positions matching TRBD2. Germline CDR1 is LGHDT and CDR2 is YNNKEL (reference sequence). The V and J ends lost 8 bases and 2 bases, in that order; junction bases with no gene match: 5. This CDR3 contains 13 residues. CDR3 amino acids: CASASGGTYEQYF. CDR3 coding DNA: TGTGCCAGCGCCAGCGGGGGAACCTACGAGCAGTACTTC.

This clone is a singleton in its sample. CDR3 in DNA: TGTGCCAGCAGTGAGCGATCAGGGGAAGGGTCTGGCTACACCTTC. It encodes CASSERSGEGSGYTF. J is TRBJ1-2 and V is TRBV6-1; D is possibly TRBD1 (6 bases). This CDR3 spans 15 amino acids. Trimming removed 3 bases from V and 7 bases from J, with 18 bases in between. Germline CDR1 reads MNHNS; CDR2 reads SASEGT.

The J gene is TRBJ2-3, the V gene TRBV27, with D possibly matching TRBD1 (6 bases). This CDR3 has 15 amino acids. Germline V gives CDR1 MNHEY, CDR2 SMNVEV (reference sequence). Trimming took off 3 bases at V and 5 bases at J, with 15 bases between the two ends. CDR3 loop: CASSFGAGVGDTQYF. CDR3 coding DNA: TGTGCCAGCAGTTTTGGTGCAGGGGTGGGAGATACGCAGTATTTT.

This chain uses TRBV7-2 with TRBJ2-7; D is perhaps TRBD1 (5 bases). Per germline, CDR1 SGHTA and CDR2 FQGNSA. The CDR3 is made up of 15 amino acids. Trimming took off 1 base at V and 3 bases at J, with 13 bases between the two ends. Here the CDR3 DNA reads TGTGCCAGCAGCTTAGTCTTCCAGGGTAACTACGAGCAGTACTTC. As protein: CASSLVFQGNYEQYF.

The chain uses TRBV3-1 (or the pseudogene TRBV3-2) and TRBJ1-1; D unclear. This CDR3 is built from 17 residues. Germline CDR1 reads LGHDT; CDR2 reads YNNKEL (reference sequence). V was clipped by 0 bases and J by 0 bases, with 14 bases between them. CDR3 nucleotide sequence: TGTGCCAGCAGCCAAGAACGAGGGAGAAAAATGAACACTGAAGCTTTCTTT. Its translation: CASSQERGRKMNTEAFF.

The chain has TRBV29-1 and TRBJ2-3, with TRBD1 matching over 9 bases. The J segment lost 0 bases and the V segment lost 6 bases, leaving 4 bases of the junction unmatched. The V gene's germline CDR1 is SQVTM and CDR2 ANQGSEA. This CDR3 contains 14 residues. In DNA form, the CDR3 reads TGCAGCGTGATGACAGGGGGGAGCACAGATACGCAGTATTTT. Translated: CSVMTGGSTDTQYF.

CDR3 amino acids: CASSRGGPDTQYF. The CDR3 coding sequence is TGTGCCAGCAGTCGCGGGGGGCCAGATACGCAGTATTTT. The chain carries TRBV7-7 and TRBJ2-3; 8 bases match TRBD2. The CDR3 is 13 amino acids. With 6 bases clipped from V and 4 bases from J, the junction kept 3 bases outside the gene matches. In germline, CDR1 is SSHAT, CDR2 FNYEAQ (reference sequence).

The DNA of the CDR3 is TGTGCCAGCAGTTTACTATGGACAGCCTCAAACTATGGCTACACCTTC. This translates into CASSLLWTASNYGYTF. The chain has TRBV2 and TRBJ1-2; a weak D match, TRBD1 (6 bases). Per the germline V gene, CDR1 is SNHLY and CDR2 is FYNNEI. This CDR3 is built from 16 residues. V was trimmed by 5 bases and J by 2 bases, leaving 18 bases between them.

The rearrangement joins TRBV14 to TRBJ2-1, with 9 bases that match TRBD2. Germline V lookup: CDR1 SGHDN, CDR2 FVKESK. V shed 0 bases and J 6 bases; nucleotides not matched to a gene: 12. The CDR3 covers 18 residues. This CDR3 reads CASSQDIAGGPKANEQFF. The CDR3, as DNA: TGTGCCAGCAGCCAAGATATTGCGGGGGGGCCCAAGGCCAATGAGCAGTTCTTC.